This is a list of T cell receptor beta chains from one sample in a study of OX40 agonist ivuxolimab in advanced cancers. Here immunoSEQ multiplex PCR was the method, and the copy in TCRdb shows in-frame clones only, minus some. The table includes tens of thousands of clones, approximately 90% detected once. The sample in question was CD4+ or CD8+ T cells sorted from blood, obtained in a trial of the OX40 agonist ivuxolimab. The receptors were gathered from an adult with an advanced solid tumor such as melanoma, head and neck, liver or kidney cancer. Both conserved end residues are trimmed from each CDR3. Where a row states a size, it is once, few, many or the class of an expanded clone; other rows omit it.

j_call	cdr3_length	clone_size	v_call	cdr3_aa
TRBJ1-2	9	.	TRBV20-1	SPGLPYGYT
TRBJ1-1	13	.	TRBV11-3	ASSLESAGSTEAF
TRBJ2-1	15	.	TRBV19	ASSIGVAGGPGNEQF
TRBJ1-1	10	.	TRBV7-9	ASSLDTGTRF
TRBJ2-7	11	.	TRBV7-9	ASSDQGWGEQY
TRBJ2-1	13	.	TRBV19	ASISGTGANNEQF
.	13	.	TRBV18	ASSPRQEVTYEQY
TRBJ2-6	14	.	TRBV22-1	PGSKQKQSRANVLT
TRBJ1-1	12	.	TRBV6-5	ASSSATQGQKAF
TRBJ2-5	13	.	TRBV28	ASRDLAGGVETQY
TRBJ2-3	10	.	TRBV6-1	ASKRATDTQY
TRBJ2-3	10	few	TRBV7-6	ASSPYYDTQY
TRBJ2-7	12	.	TRBV9	ASSVDEGDYEQY
TRBJ2-5	14	.	TRBV6-1	ASSELRGGLGETQY
TRBJ2-2	12	.	TRBV19	ASSIDRGTGELF
TRBJ2-7	9	.	TRBV20-1	SAIDSYEQY
TRBJ2-2	11	once	TRBV6-1	ASSSEGTGELF
TRBJ2-2	10	.	TRBV7-2	ASRQNTGELF
TRBJ2-1	14	.	TRBV9	ASSVLGGSSYNEQF
TRBJ2-1	10	.	TRBV7-6	ASSSVGHEQF
TRBJ2-7	12	.	TRBV25-1	ASSEGQYSYEQY
TRBJ1-2	12	once	TRBV5-1	ASSLDRVEYGYT
TRBJ1-2	11	.	TRBV19	ASSSPRIYGYT
TRBJ2-7	15	once	TRBV7-2	ASSPGGGLAGSYEQY
TRBJ2-2	11	.	TRBV6-5	ASSVGVPGELF
TRBJ1-3	11	once	TRBV6-5	ATRARGGNTIY